This T cell receptor (beta chain) originates from a study of T cell responses to AZD1222 COVID-19 vaccine. General study results and limits: Regions 160-218 and 743-854 held dominance among vaccine-associated CD4 TCRs, which spanned spike. Seropositivity was recorded at baseline in only 5 or 6 AZD1222 recipients. It should be noted that donors were predominantly white British and more often female, and clonal diversity was possibly underestimated. Two AZD1222 doses significantly raised spike-specific TCR breadth and depth over controls.

V was cut by 5 bases and J by 6 bases, with 12 bases left in between. CDR1 and CDR2 (germline): SGHNT, YENEEA. The CDR3 has 13 residues. Profiling relied on immunoSEQ multiplex PCR, and the TCRdb table lists in-frame clones only, not all of them. The sample records roughly 140,000 clones, approximately 90% being singletons. Comments on this clone: Antigen specificity is unknown.

The specimen comprised peripheral blood, sampled on day 0 of AZD1222 vaccination. The origin of this receptor is an adult in good health. This chain joins TRBV11-3 and TRBJ2-3; a possible D gene is TRBD2 (5 bases). The CDR3 coding sequence is TGTGCCAGCAGCGAACGTAGGAGGGATACGCAGTATTTT. As protein: CASSERRRDTQYF.